These 27 T cell receptor beta chains originate from one sample sequenced in a study of blood T cell dynamics during melanoma immunotherapy. Time point: week 3, after first cycle of checkpoint inhibitor. TCRdb's copy holds only in-frame clones and misses some; the assay was immunoSEQ multiplex PCR. Among around 10,000 clones, approximately 87% were seen once, and the ten largest hold roughly 6.9%. Here the sequenced sample was blood, taken from a patient treated with checkpoint blockade. The receptors were sampled from a human donor with melanoma.

The V call is TRBV28, the J call TRBJ2-3; 7 nucleotides agree with TRBD1. Germline trimming cut 6 bases from V and 5 bases from J; bases unmatched to any gene: 5. Germline CDR1 is MDHEN and CDR2 is SYDVKM. The CDR3 runs 13 residues. The DNA of the CDR3 is TGTGCCAGCAGCTCGGGACAGAGAGATACGCAGTATTTT. Residues: CASSSGQRDTQYF.

The rearrangement links TRBV5-1 to TRBJ2-1, with D perhaps given as TRBD1 or TRBD2 (5 bases each). CDR3 length equals 15 residues. Germline V lookup: CDR1 SGHRS, CDR2 YFSETQ. Trimming removed 4 bases at V and 4 bases at J, with 15 bases between. The CDR3 DNA sequence: TGCGCCAGCAGCCTGTCCCGGGACGGGTACAATGAGCAGTTCTTC. Residues: CASSLSRDGYNEQFF.

The V and J genes are TRBV15 and TRBJ1-5, with no clear D. The ends were cut back, 3 bases at V and 4 bases at J, with 7 bases in the middle. Germline CDR1 LNHNV, CDR2 YYDKDF (reference sequence). This CDR3 region has 13 residues. The CDR3 protein is CATSRAMNQPQHF. CDR3 DNA: TGTGCCACCAGCAGGGCTATGAATCAGCCCCAGCATTTT.

This chain uses TRBV6-6 with TRBJ1-2, with a weak D call TRBD1 (5 bases). CDR1 and CDR2 (germline): MNHNY, SVGAGI (reference sequence). Deletions cut 10 bases from V and 6 bases from J, with 15 bases between. The length of the CDR3 is 12 residues. CDR3 sequence reads: CAIGAAANGYTF. CDR3 nucleotides: TGTGCCATCGGGGCCGCTGCTAATGGCTACACCTTC.

The rearrangement uses TRBV4-2 and TRBJ1-1; 10 bases align to TRBD1. CDR1 is LGHNA and CDR2 is YNFKEQ in the germline V gene. This CDR3 has 16 amino acids. V shed 4 bases and J 2 bases; nucleotides not matched to a gene: 7. Here the CDR3 DNA reads TGTGCCAGCAGCCGAGGGGGACAGGGGACCAACACTGAAGCTTTCTTT. Protein sequence: CASSRGGQGTNTEAFF.

The J gene is TRBJ2-7, the V gene TRBV7-2; 7 bases are a match to TRBD1. Germline CDR1 and CDR2: SGHTA and FQGNSA. The V segment lost 5 bases and the J segment 1 base; nucleotides outside the gene matches: 8. This CDR3 has 15 residues. CDR3 residues: CASSTRRTGSYEQYF. The CDR3 DNA is TGTGCCAGCAGCACCCGTAGGACAGGATCCTACGAGCAGTACTTC. Supplemented by reference TRBV7-2 and TRBJ2-7, the full variable domain reads GAGVSQSPSNKVTEKGKDVELRCDPISGHTALYWYRQSLGQGLEFLIYFQGNSAPDKSGLPSDRFSAERTGGSVSTLTIQRTQQEDSAVYLCASSTRRTGSYEQYFGPGTRLTVT.

This clone was detected only once. The CDR3 is CASSFAGFTGELFF. The CDR3 region has the DNA TGTGCCAGCAGCTTCGCGGGGTTCACCGGGGAGCTGTTTTTT. The rearrangement links TRBV5-8 to TRBJ2-2, with D possibly being TRBD2 (6 bases). This CDR3 spans 14 amino acids. CDR1 is SGHTS, CDR2 YDEGEE, per germline. Trimming left V 2 bases short and J 4 bases short, with 9 bases between.

V usage is TRBV6-6 and J usage is TRBJ1-1; 8 nucleotides agree with TRBD1. Trimming took 5 bases from V and 10 from J; bases not matched to a gene: 9. CDR3 size: 13 residues. Per the germline V gene, CDR1 is MNHNY and CDR2 is SVGAGI (reference sequence). CDR3 sequence: CASSLGQGLPAFF. As DNA, the CDR3 is TGTGCCAGCAGTCTCGGACAGGGACTACCAGCTTTCTTT.

In this sample, this clone turned up a few times. The chain recombines TRBV12-5 with TRBJ2-7, with TRBD1 matching 7 bases. Germline V gives CDR1 LGHNT, CDR2 FRNRAP. This CDR3 is built from 14 residues. The ends lost 5 bases at V and 5 bases at J; junction bases unmatched: 9. In DNA, the CDR3 is TGTGCTAGTGGTCGACAGGGCCTCCCGAACGAGCAGTACTTC. This translates into CASGRQGLPNEQYF.

The chain couples TRBV5-1 to TRBJ2-1, with 8 bases aligning to TRBD1. The CDR3 length is 15 residues. V was pared by 0 bases and J by 7 bases, with 6 bases of the junction left unmatched. Germline CDR1 and CDR2: SGHRS and YFSETQ. This chain's CDR3 is CASSLAGGTGNEQFF. The CDR3 nucleotides are TGCGCCAGCAGCTTGGCAGGTGGGACAGGAAATGAGCAGTTCTTC.

The chain combines TRBV4-3 with TRBJ1-6; weak D call: TRBD1 (5 bases). CDR1 and CDR2 (germline): LGHNA, YSLEER. Trimming stripped 4 bases from V and 2 bases from J, with 12 bases between. The CDR3 loop spans 16 amino acids. CDR3 nucleotides: TGCGCCAGCAGCCGGAACACGGGGCCCTATAATTCACCCCTCCACTTT. Translation: CASSRNTGPYNSPLHF.

The chain combines TRBV7-2 with TRBJ2-5; 7 positions agree with TRBD2. The CDR3 runs to 15 residues. Germline-derived CDR1 and CDR2 are SGHTA and FQGNSA. With 5 bases clipped from V and 5 bases from J, the junction kept 11 bases outside the gene matches. The CDR3 DNA follows: TGTGCCAGCAGCCCGGGGCCCCTGGGAGGGGAGACCCAGTACTTC. Encoded protein: CASSPGPLGGETQYF.

The gene calls are TRBV19 and TRBJ2-1; D perhaps matches TRBD1 (6 bases). This CDR3 spans 13 amino acids. Germline V CDR1 and CDR2: LNHDA, SQIVND (reference sequence). Trimming left V 5 bases short and J 6 bases short, with 11 bases between. The CDR3 reads CASSSTGTNEQFF. CDR3 DNA sequence: TGTGCCAGTAGTTCCACAGGGACCAATGAGCAGTTCTTC.

The rearrangement uses TRBV7-9 and TRBJ2-5; 10 nucleotides match TRBD1. The CDR3 sequence is 15 residues long. Germline loops: CDR1 SEHNR, CDR2 FQNEAQ (reference sequence). The V and J ends lost 2 bases and 5 bases, in that order; junction bases with no gene match: 5. The CDR3 here is CASSLPTGGRETQYF. DNA for the CDR3: TGTGCCAGCAGCTTACCGACAGGGGGCCGGGAGACCCAGTACTTC.

V is TRBV6-5 and J is TRBJ1-5, with D perhaps TRBD1 (5 bases). Per germline, CDR1 MNHEY and CDR2 SVGAGI. V dropped 2 bases and J dropped 5 bases, with 10 bases sitting between them. The length of the CDR3 is 14 residues. CDR3 region: CASSYPGGDQPQHF. For the CDR3, the DNA is TGTGCCAGCAGTTACCCGGGGGGGGATCAGCCCCAGCATTTT.

The table lists this clone with a count of one. V usage is TRBV6-5 and J usage is TRBJ2-2, with 7 bases that match TRBD2. The length of the CDR3 is 15 residues. With 0 bases clipped from V and 5 bases from J, the junction kept 3 bases outside the gene matches. Germline lookup yields CDR1 MNHEY and CDR2 SVGAGI. This CDR3 is CASSYSGLRTGELFF. DNA for the CDR3: TGTGCCAGCAGTTACTCGGGACTACGTACCGGGGAGCTGTTTTTT.

The J gene is TRBJ2-7, the V gene TRBV21-1. TRBV21-1 is listed as a pseudogene. The CDR3 is made up of 13 amino acids. The CDR3 spells CASSKGGSYEQYF. The CDR3 DNA is TGTGCCAGCAGCAAAGGGGGGTCCTACGAGCAGTACTTC.

This sequence joins TRBV7-2 and TRBJ2-3; TRBD2 agrees at 12 bases. Trimming removed 1 base from V and 2 bases from J; junction bases left unmatched: 1. The CDR3 sequence is 16 residues long. In germline, CDR1 is SGHTA, CDR2 FQGNSA. Here the CDR3 reads CASSLGLAGATDTQYF. The CDR3, as DNA: TGTGCCAGCAGCTTAGGACTAGCGGGGGCCACAGATACGCAGTATTTT.

This clone occurred once. J is TRBJ2-2 and V is TRBV2; D possibly matches TRBD1 or TRBD2 (6 bases each). This CDR3 is 14 amino acids long. Trimming stripped 4 bases from V and 8 bases from J, with 14 bases between. Germline CDR1 SNHLY, CDR2 FYNNEI. Here the CDR3 reads CASSASGAGGELFF. The CDR3 DNA follows: TGTGCCAGCAGTGCCTCGGGGGCGGGAGGGGAGCTGTTTTTT.

The chain employs TRBV4-1 and TRBJ2-1; 8 positions agree with TRBD2. Germline V gene lookup returns CDR1 MGHRA and CDR2 YSYEKL. The CDR3 contains 17 residues. With 4 bases clipped from V and 1 base from J, the junction kept 9 bases outside the gene matches. The CDR3, as DNA: TGCGCCAGCAGCCCCATCATAGCGGGATCTTCCTACAATGAGCAGTTCTTC. Residues: CASSPIIAGSSYNEQFF.

This clone has a single count. The CDR3 here is CASSKVDWTGVEPQHF. DNA of the CDR3: TGTGCCAGCAGCAAAGTGGACTGGACAGGGGTAGAGCCCCAGCATTTT. The chain has TRBV21-1 and TRBJ1-5; no DNA check was done on the table's D call, TRBD1. TRBV21-1 is a pseudogene. This CDR3 has 16 amino acids.

V is TRBV7-2 and J is TRBJ2-5, with TRBD2 matching 10 bases. Germline V lookup: CDR1 SGHTA, CDR2 FQGNSA. The CDR3 runs to 15 residues. V shed 6 bases and J 1 base; nucleotides not matched to a gene: 5. The CDR3 is CASRLSGGSQETQYF. The DNA of the CDR3 is TGTGCCAGCAGACTTAGCGGGGGGTCCCAAGAGACCCAGTACTTC.

This clone was recorded only once. The chain carries TRBV19 and TRBJ1-1; no clear D gene. The CDR3 extends over 14 amino acids. Germline values: CDR1 LNHDA, CDR2 SQIVND (reference sequence). V lost 1 base and J 4 bases, leaving 10 bases between the germline ends. CDR3 sequence reads: CASSIAGFGTEAFF. In DNA, the CDR3 is TGTGCCAGTAGTATAGCTGGGTTTGGCACTGAAGCTTTCTTT.

The chain employs TRBV7-9 and TRBJ2-7; 8 positions agree with TRBD1. The CDR3 length is 14 residues. After removal of 4 bases from V and 4 bases from J, the junction contained 6 bases not matched to a gene. Germline V gives CDR1 SEHNR, CDR2 FQNEAQ (reference sequence). The CDR3 protein is CASSSGTGDYEQYF. In DNA, the CDR3 is TGTGCCAGCAGCTCCGGGACAGGTGATTACGAGCAGTACTTC. Full variable domain (missing parts from reference TRBV7-9 and TRBJ2-7): DTGVSQNPRHKITKRGQNVTFRCDPISEHNRLYWYRQTLGQGPEFLTYFQNEAQLEKSRLLSDRFSAERPKGSFSTLEIQRTEQGDSAMYLCASSSGTGDYEQYFGPGTRLTVT.

This clone has a single count. Other DNA sequences within the sample encode an identical CDR3. The chain carries TRBV11-2 and TRBJ2-2, with TRBD2 as a possible D gene (6 bases). Germline CDR1 is SGHAT and CDR2 is FQNNGV. This CDR3 region has 15 residues. Trimming left V 7 bases short and J 0 bases short, with 12 bases between. Here the CDR3 DNA reads TGTGCCAGCATGCGGGGAGCCGCGAACACCGGGGAGCTGTTTTTT. It yields the protein CASMRGAANTGELFF.

The gene calls are TRBV5-5 and TRBJ1-5; unclear D gene. Trimming left V 0 bases short and J 6 bases short, with 10 bases between. The CDR3 sequence is 14 residues long. The germline gives CDR1 SGHKS, CDR2 YYEKEE (reference sequence). CDR3 residues: CASSLVSGSQPQHF. The DNA for the CDR3 is TGTGCCAGCAGCTTGGTCAGTGGTAGTCAGCCCCAGCATTTT.

The CDR3 DNA sequence: TGTGCCAGCTCACCAGGGACAGGGGAGTATGGCTACACCTTC. Protein: CASSPGTGEYGYTF. The gene calls are TRBV18 and TRBJ1-2; 10 bases are shared with TRBD1. CDR1 and CDR2 (germline): KGHSH, LQKENI. The CDR3 sequence is 14 residues long. V dropped 2 bases and J dropped 5; count of bases not matched to a gene: 2.